The 4 T cell receptor beta chains below come from one sample, sequenced in a study of T cell responses to AZD1222 COVID-19 vaccine. The assay was immunoSEQ multiplex PCR, and TCRdb's table has in-frame clones only and misses some. The sample gives more than 150,000 clones, about 91% of which show up once; roughly 0.5% is in the top ten. The sample here was peripheral blood, taken on day 0 of AZD1222 vaccination. These receptors were obtained from an adult in good health.

V usage is TRBV4-1 and J usage is TRBJ1-5; D unclear. CDR1 is MGHRA, CDR2 YSYEKL, per germline. V shed 0 bases and J shed 11 bases, with 11 bases lying between them. The CDR3 is 13 residues long. The CDR3 reads CASSQDHGMAQHF. The CDR3 DNA follows: TGCGCCAGCAGCCAAGATCACGGAATGGCCCAGCATTTT.

The chain links TRBV13 to TRBJ2-7; tentatively, D is TRBD1 (6 bases). Deletions cut 0 bases from V and 0 bases from J, with 6 bases between. Germline CDR1 PRHDT, CDR2 FYEKMQ (reference sequence). CDR3 length: 14 residues. The CDR3 DNA is TGTGCCAGCAGCTTAGGCAGGGGCTCCTACGAGCAGTACTTC. This codes for CASSLGRGSYEQYF. Full variable domain (remainder filled in from reference TRBV13 and TRBJ2-7): AAGVIQSPRHLIKEKRETATLKCYPIPRHDTVYWYQQGPGQDPQFLISFYEKMQSDKGSIPDRFSAQQFSDYHSELNMSSLELGDSALYFCASSLGRGSYEQYFGPGTRLTVT.

J is TRBJ2-1 and V is TRBV7-3; 7 bases are a match to TRBD1. Germline V gene data show CDR1 as SGHTA and CDR2 as FQGTGA. V shed 5 bases and J 2 bases; nucleotides not matched to a gene: 3. The CDR3 covers 14 residues. The CDR3 sequence: CASSQQGPYNEQFF. In DNA, the CDR3 is TGTGCCAGCAGCCAACAGGGGCCCTACAATGAGCAGTTCTTC.

J is TRBJ1-2 and V is TRBV2; D is unresolved. Looked up from germline, CDR1 is SNHLY and CDR2 is FYNNEI. This CDR3 contains 13 residues. V was pared by 2 bases and J by 3 bases, with 7 bases between. The chain's CDR3 is CASSEQDYYGYTF. CDR3 sequence (DNA): TGTGCCAGCAGTGAACAGGACTACTATGGCTACACCTTC.